A selection of T cell receptor beta chains follows, all from one sample in a study of CD8 T cells in ankylosing spondylitis. TCRdb ran MiXCR on the 5' RACE reads and lists one entry per CDR3 protein. The table has 100,000 or so distinct CDR3 sequences, more than 8.5% seen once. Sequencing was performed on blood, either unsorted or a sorted T cell fraction (not recorded which). These receptors originate from a male donor with ankylosing spondylitis. CDR3s include the opening cysteine and the closing phenylalanine or tryptophan. D genes are given only for firm matches. Only part of the rows carry a size: once, few, many, or a class if the clone is expanded.

>TRBV6-2/TRBV6-3|TRBJ2-1|few|TRBD2
CASSYEREWLHEQFF
TGTGCCAGCAGTTACGAGCGGGAGTGGCTCCATGAGCAGTTCTTC
>TRBV7-2|TRBJ2-7|many|NA
CASSLVHEQYF
TGTGCCAGCAGCTTAGTCCACGAGCAGTACTTC
>TRBV24-1|TRBJ2-1|many|TRBD2
CATSETPTSAYYNEQFF
TGTGCCACCAGTGAAACCCCCACTAGCGCCTACTACAATGAGCAGTTCTTC
>TRBV7-9|TRBJ2-5|many|NA
CASSELGAGPQETQYF
TGTGCCAGCAGCGAACTCGGGGCCGGGCCTCAAGAGACCCAGTACTTC
>TRBV2|TRBJ1-5|many|TRBD1
CASRPQGAYQPQHF
TGTGCCAGCAGACCACAGGGGGCCTATCAGCCCCAGCATTTT
>TRBV10-1|TRBJ2-3|NA|NA
CASSRGVGVTDTQYF
TGCGCCAGCAGCCGCGGGGTGGGAGTCACAGATACGCAGTATTTT
>TRBV4-1|TRBJ2-5|many|TRBD1
CASSFGTGEETQYF
TGCGCCAGCAGCTTCGGGACAGGGGAAGAGACCCAGTACTTC
>TRBV24-1|TRBJ1-2|many|NA
CATSASDGSYGYTF
TGTGCCACCAGTGCCTCGGATGGGAGCTATGGCTACACCTTC
>TRBV24-1|TRBJ2-1|once|NA
CATSDLRYNEQFF
TGTGCCACCAGTGATTTGCGGTACAATGAGCAGTTCTTC
>TRBV9|TRBJ1-5|many|NA
CASSVGFWGNQPQHF
TGTGCCAGCAGCGTCGGGTTCTGGGGCAATCAGCCCCAGCATTTT
>TRBV11-2|TRBJ1-2|few|NA
CASSSSDSYTF
TGTGCCAGCAGCTCCTCGGATAGCTACACCTTC
>TRBV5-1|TRBJ2-1|many|NA
CASSLEARSSYNEQFF
TGCGCCAGCAGCTTGGAGGCGAGAAGCTCCTACAATGAGCAGTTCTTC
>TRBV28|TRBJ2-2|few|NA
CASSEDTGELFF
TGTGCCAGCAGTGAAGACACCGGGGAGCTGTTTTTT
>TRBV7-9|TRBJ2-7|many|NA
CASSLAQDLTLYEQYF
TGTGCCAGCAGCTTAGCACAGGACTTAACCCTCTACGAGCAGTACTTC
>TRBV5-6|TRBJ2-2|NA|NA
CASSLPTIITGELFF
TGTGCCAGCAGCCTTCCGACAATTATCACCGGGGAGCTGTTTTTT
>TRBV19|TRBJ2-7|NA|TRBD1
CASSTPGQGLYEQYF
TGTGCCAGTAGCACCCCGGGACAGGGACTATACGAGCAGTACTTC
>TRBV19|TRBJ1-2|NA|TRBD1
CASSFTGELLYGYTF
TGTGCCAGTAGCTTCACAGGGGAACTCCTCTATGGCTACACCTTC
>TRBV6-4|TRBJ2-1|few|TRBD1
CASSAGQGPYNEQFF
TGTGCCAGCAGTGCGGGACAGGGGCCCTACAATGAGCAGTTCTTC
>TRBV5-1|TRBJ1-2|few|TRBD1
CASSSSGGFNYGYTF
TGCGCCAGCAGCTCATCAGGGGGATTTAACTATGGCTACACCTTC
>TRBV14|TRBJ2-1|NA|NA
CASSHPSRANNEQFF
TGTGCCAGCAGCCATCCCAGTAGGGCCAACAATGAGCAGTTCTTC
>TRBV5-1|TRBJ2-3|many|NA
CASSLRELSTDTQYF
TGCGCCAGCAGCCTCAGGGAATTGAGCACAGATACGCAGTATTTT
>TRBV12-5|TRBJ1-2|many|TRBD1
CASGPWTGENGYTF
TGTGCTAGTGGCCCTTGGACAGGCGAAAATGGCTACACCTTC
>TRBV20-1|TRBJ2-1|few|TRBD1
CSAKDRDTYNEQFF
TGCAGTGCGAAGGACAGGGACACCTACAATGAGCAGTTCTTC
>TRBV27|TRBJ1-2|few|NA
CASRWGADYGYTF
TGTGCCAGCCGCTGGGGGGCTGACTATGGCTACACCTTC
>TRBV20-1|TRBJ2-5|many|TRBD1
CSARGSRDRGEGPQETQYF
TGCAGTGCTAGAGGGTCCCGGGACAGGGGGGAAGGGCCTCAAGAGACCCAGTACTTC
>TRBV7-2|TRBJ2-1|many|NA
CASSSRQGLTYNEQFF
TGTGCCAGCAGCTCAAGACAGGGACTCACCTACAATGAGCAGTTCTTC
>TRBV20-1|TRBJ2-3|many|TRBD1
CSARGPSPTGVPDTQYF
TGCAGTGCTAGAGGCCCCAGCCCGACAGGGGTTCCAGATACGCAGTATTTT
>TRBV11-2|TRBJ2-5|few|NA
CASSLEGFSQETQYF
TGTGCCAGCAGCTTAGAGGGGTTTTCACAAGAGACCCAGTACTTC
>TRBV27|TRBJ2-1|few|TRBD2
CASSLSGSSRAGAFGEQFF
TGTGCCAGCAGTTTATCCGGGAGCTCCCGAGCGGGAGCGTTTGGTGAGCAGTTCTTC
>TRBV10-3|TRBJ2-1|many|NA
CATSPREIYNEQFF
TGTGCCACCTCGCCGCGGGAAATCTACAATGAGCAGTTCTTC
>TRBV27|TRBJ2-1|NA|NA
CASSPHYNGQFF
TGTGCCAGCAGTCCCCATTACAATGGGCAGTTCTTC
>TRBV11-2|TRBJ2-6|NA|TRBD1
CASSSQGALHVGANVLTF
TGTGCCAGCAGCTCACAGGGGGCCCTGCACGTTGGGGCCAACGTCCTGACTTTC
>TRBV11-2|TRBJ2-7|few|NA
CASSLLEGDSYEQYF
TGTGCCAGCAGCTTACTCGAGGGGGACTCCTACGAGCAGTACTTC
>TRBV20-1|TRBJ2-3|many|NA
CSARAADRTDTQYF
TGCAGTGCTAGAGCGGCGGACCGCACAGATACGCAGTATTTT
>TRBV7-9|TRBJ2-1|few|TRBD2
CASSTTEASGGNEQFF
TGTGCCAGCAGCACGACTGAGGCTAGCGGGGGTAATGAGCAGTTCTTC
>TRBV20-1|TRBJ2-1|many|TRBD1
CSARDVNRGTHNEQFF
TGCAGTGCTAGAGATGTTAACAGGGGGACCCACAATGAGCAGTTCTTC
>TRBV4-2|TRBJ2-1|many|NA
CASSHNAGTASYNEQFF
TGTGCCAGCAGCCATAACGCCGGGACTGCCTCCTACAATGAGCAGTTCTTC
>TRBV12-3/TRBV12-4|TRBJ1-5|many|TRBD1
CASSTVTQGVSDQPQHF
TGTGCCAGCAGTACCGTAACACAGGGGGTGAGCGATCAGCCCCAGCATTTT
>TRBV29-1|TRBJ2-1|few|TRBD1
CSDRDRDYNEQFF
TGCAGCGACCGGGACAGGGACTACAATGAGCAGTTCTTC
>TRBV27|TRBJ2-5|few|NA
CASSPPGYQETQYF
TGTGCCAGCAGTCCTCCGGGCTACCAAGAGACCCAGTACTTC
>TRBV4-1|TRBJ2-7|few|TRBD2
CASSQVERDLSYEQYF
TGCGCCAGCAGCCAAGTTGAGCGGGACCTCTCCTACGAGCAGTACTTC